These 24 T cell receptor beta chains were all obtained from the same sample, sequenced in a study of T cells in Graves' hyperthyroidism and ophthalmopathy. Template material for amplifying TCR beta CDR3 regions consisted of RNA transcripts. With the HTBI primer set, the TCR CDR3 went through a first round of RT-PCR. TCRdb re-derived calls from the multiplex PCR reads in MiXCR, one entry per CDR3 protein. Here the sample spans about 530,000 distinct CDR3 sequences, roughly 18% being singletons. Sequences were obtained from blood. The receptors were sampled from a woman between 18 and 29 years old with Graves' ophthalmopathy.

This clonotype was picked up a small number of times. V is TRBV2 and J is TRBJ1-4; TRBD1 is a possible D gene (5 bases). Germline V lookup: CDR1 SNHLY, CDR2 FYNNEI. There are 14 residues in the CDR3. Trimming removed 3 bases at V and 3 bases at J, with 8 bases between. This chain's CDR3 is CASSEGGPNEKLFF. The CDR3, as DNA: TGTGCCAGCAGTGAGGGGGGACCTAATGAAAAACTGTTTTTT.

This clonotype was seen ten or more times. The chain employs TRBV11-2 and TRBJ2-1; 12 bases match TRBD2. The CDR3 totals 15 residues. The J segment lost 8 bases and the V segment lost 3 bases, leaving 5 bases of the junction unmatched. In germline, CDR1 is SGHAT, CDR2 FQNNGV. The CDR3 loop reads CASSLGLAGGHEQFF. The CDR3 DNA follows: TGTGCCAGCAGCTTGGGTCTAGCGGGAGGGCATGAGCAGTTCTTC.

Details on this clonotype: This clone may be a read error of a much larger clone one base away. The chain recombines TRBV7-2 with TRBJ2-3; D unresolved. The CDR3 is made up of 14 amino acids. CDR1 is SGHTA, CDR2 FQGNSA, per germline. Between the trimmed V and J ends, which lost 5 bases and 4 bases, there was a span of 13 bases. Written as DNA, the CDR3 is TGTGCCAGCAGCGTTGACAACCGCCCAGATACGCAGTATTTT. The encoded protein is CASSVDNRPDTQYF. The full variable domain, with the rest looked up from reference TRBV7-2 and TRBJ2-3, is GAGVSQSPSNKVTEKGKDVELRCDPISGHTALYWYRQSLGQGLEFLIYFQGNSAPDKSGLPSDRFSAERTGGSVSTLTIQRTQQEDSAVYLCASSVDNRPDTQYFGPGTRLTVL.

This clonotype was seen once. This sequence joins TRBV4-3 and TRBJ1-5; D call uncertain. Per germline, CDR1 LGHNA and CDR2 YSLEER. The CDR3 contains 15 residues. Trimming removed 0 bases at V and 8 bases at J, with 14 bases between. For the CDR3, the DNA is TGCGCCAGCAGCCAAGACGGATCGCTCGGGAAGCCCCAGCATTTT. Amino acids: CASSQDGSLGKPQHF.

The V and J genes are TRBV30 and TRBJ2-1; 14 nucleotides line up with TRBD2. With 0 bases clipped from V and 9 bases from J, the junction kept 7 bases outside the gene matches. This CDR3 region has 16 residues. Germline values: CDR1 GTSNPN, CDR2 SVGIG (reference sequence). Here the CDR3 reads CAWSVGTSGRRSEQFF. The CDR3 DNA sequence: TGTGCCTGGAGTGTTGGGACTAGCGGGAGAAGAAGTGAGCAGTTCTTC.

Many counts were recorded for this clonotype. The gene calls are TRBV6-4 and TRBJ2-2; D is undetermined. V lost 0 bases to trimming and J lost 3 bases, with 5 bases between them. In germline, CDR1 is MRHNA, CDR2 SNTAGT. CDR3 length: 14 amino acids. The CDR3 protein is CASSDSHDTGELFF. DNA for the CDR3: TGTGCCAGCAGTGACTCACATGACACCGGGGAGCTGTTTTTT.

V gene TRBV6-1 combines with J gene TRBJ1-6; D perhaps matches TRBD1 (6 bases). CDR3 length: 14 amino acids. Germline CDR1 reads MNHNS; CDR2 reads SASEGT. V was pared by 6 bases and J by 6 bases, with 12 bases between. The CDR3 DNA is TGTGCCAGCAGCCCCACAGGGCCTAATTCACCCCTCCACTTT. Protein sequence: CASSPTGPNSPLHF.

The rearrangement joins TRBV6-6 to TRBJ2-2, with TRBD2 identical over 9 bases. With 2 bases clipped from V and 3 bases from J, the junction kept 4 bases outside the gene matches. This CDR3 is built from 16 residues. Germline V CDR1 and CDR2: MNHNY, SVGAGI (reference sequence). The CDR3 nucleotides read TGTGCCAGCAGTTACGGGCGCGGGAGGGACACCGGGGAGCTGTTTTTT. This translates into CASSYGRGRDTGELFF.

The chain has TRBV4-2 and TRBJ1-2; tentatively, D is TRBD1 (6 bases). Per germline, CDR1 LGHNA and CDR2 YNFKEQ. With 0 bases removed from V and 5 bases from J, the gap between germline ends came to 13 bases. The CDR3 runs 15 residues. The CDR3: CASSQDLAGEYGYTF. The CDR3 nucleotides are TGTGCCAGCAGCCAAGATTTGGCAGGGGAATATGGCTACACCTTC.

The genes are TRBV6-1 and TRBJ2-3; TRBD1 matches at 9 bases. Germline CDR1 is MNHNS and CDR2 is SASEGT. The length of the CDR3 is 14 residues. The J segment lost 2 bases and the V segment lost 6 bases, leaving 3 bases of the junction unmatched. CDR3 sequence reads: CASRRTGATDTQYF. DNA of the CDR3: TGTGCCAGCAGACGGACAGGGGCCACAGATACGCAGTATTTT.

The chain recombines TRBV30 with TRBJ1-2; a weak D match, TRBD1 (5 bases). The CDR3 spans 12 residues. Germline V gives CDR1 GTSNPN, CDR2 SVGIG (reference sequence). Trimming took 2 bases from V and 6 from J, leaving 10 bases between them. CDR3 in amino acids: CAWSMRGHGYTF. CDR3 nucleotide sequence: TGTGCCTGGAGTATGAGGGGCCATGGCTACACCTTC.

The sample holds many counts of this clonotype. CDR3 loop: CASGRKHEYGYTF. CDR3 DNA: TGTGCTAGTGGTCGAAAACACGAGTATGGCTACACCTTC. The V and J genes are TRBV12-5 and TRBJ1-2, with unresolved D. The CDR3 runs to 13 residues. Germline V gene lookup returns CDR1 LGHNT and CDR2 FRNRAP. The V gene lost 5 bases and the J gene lost 5 bases, with 12 bases spanning the gap. Looking up the rest from reference TRBV12-5 and TRBJ1-2 gives the full variable domain: DARVTQTPRHKVTEMGQEVTMRCQPILGHNTVFWYRQTMMQGLELLAYFRNRAPLDDSGMPKDRFSAEMPDATLATLKIQPSEPRDSAVYFCASGRKHEYGYTFGSGTRLTVV.

Here the CDR3 reads CASSLGLGGTSNQPQHF. DNA of the CDR3: TGTGCCAGCAGCTTAGGGTTGGGTGGGACGAGCAATCAGCCCCAGCATTTT. This chain uses TRBV7-2 with TRBJ1-5; tentatively, D is TRBD1 (5 bases). The V end was cut by 1 base, the J end by 1 base, with 14 bases between. The CDR3 sequence is 17 residues long. The germline CDR1 and CDR2 sequences are SGHTA and FQGNSA. Variable domain in full (rest from reference TRBV7-2 and TRBJ1-5): GAGVSQSPSNKVTEKGKDVELRCDPISGHTALYWYRQSLGQGLEFLIYFQGNSAPDKSGLPSDRFSAERTGGSVSTLTIQRTQQEDSAVYLCASSLGLGGTSNQPQHFGDGTRLSIL.

The chain recombines TRBV2 with TRBJ2-3; tentatively, D is TRBD1 (5 bases). V lost 3 bases to trimming and J lost 0 bases, with 10 bases between them. Germline-derived CDR1 and CDR2 are SNHLY and FYNNEI. The CDR3 has 15 residues. The CDR3 DNA is TGTGCCAGCAGTGATCCTTGGACAAGCACAGATACGCAGTATTTT. As protein: CASSDPWTSTDTQYF.

The chain joins TRBV3-1 to TRBJ2-3; D uncertain. This CDR3 has 16 amino acids. Germline V lookup: CDR1 LGHDT, CDR2 YNNKEL (reference sequence). V dropped 0 bases and J dropped 0 bases, with 10 bases sitting between them. The CDR3, as DNA: TGTGCCAGCAGCCAAGATTTCCAGCGTAGCACAGATACGCAGTATTTT. Amino acid sequence: CASSQDFQRSTDTQYF.

This clonotype was counted at least ten times. This chain uses TRBV24-1 with TRBJ2-3; D is perhaps TRBD1 (5 bases). V lost 8 bases and J 2 bases, leaving 10 bases between the germline ends. The CDR3 covers 13 residues. Germline V lookup: CDR1 KGHDR, CDR2 SFDVKD. The CDR3 spells CATTDIYTDTQYF. CDR3 nucleotide sequence: TGTGCCACCACGGACATTTACACAGATACGCAGTATTTT.

This clonotype was picked up a small number of times. The genes are TRBV27 and TRBJ2-3; 9 bases align to TRBD1. This CDR3 region has 13 residues. The germline V gene encodes CDR1 MNHEY and CDR2 SMNVEV (reference sequence). Trimming at V came to 8 bases and at J to 6 bases, leaving 6 bases not matched to a gene. The CDR3 nucleotides are TGTGCCAGCGGGGACAGGGTTCTGGATACGCAGTATTTT. Its protein is CASGDRVLDTQYF.

This clonotype was seen a handful of times. This rearrangement joins TRBV14 to TRBJ2-2; D gene unclear. Trimming took off 2 bases at V and 3 bases at J, with 4 bases between the two ends. CDR1 is SGHDN and CDR2 is FVKESK in the germline V gene. The CDR3 sequence is 13 residues long. This CDR3 is CASSQQDTGELFF. The CDR3 DNA is TGTGCCAGCAGCCAACAAGACACCGGGGAGCTGTTTTTT.

The chain is built from TRBV20-1 and TRBJ2-1, with 8 bases fitting TRBD2. The germline V gene has CDR1 DFQATT and CDR2 SNEGSKA (reference sequence). After removal of 5 bases from V and 1 base from J, the junction contained 4 bases not matched to a gene. This CDR3 contains 14 residues. CDR3 amino acids: CSAFSGKSYNEQFF. For the CDR3, the DNA is TGCAGTGCTTTTAGCGGGAAGTCCTACAATGAGCAGTTCTTC.

This clonotype appeared a few times. This chain uses TRBV27 with TRBJ2-6, with D maybe TRBD2 (5 bases). Between the trimmed V and J ends, which lost 5 bases and 2 bases, there was a span of 10 bases. CDR1 MNHEY and CDR2 SMNVEV come from the germline V gene (reference sequence). CDR3 size: 15 residues. CDR3 sequence (DNA): TGTGCCAGCAGTCCACTAGGGACTGGGGCCAACGTCCTGACTTTC. Its protein is CASSPLGTGANVLTF.

The chain joins TRBV10-3 to TRBJ2-5; D is uncertain. The V gene lost 2 bases and the J gene lost 5 bases, with 6 bases spanning the gap. In germline, CDR1 is ENHRY, CDR2 SYGVKD. The CDR3 consists of 12 residues. CDR3 amino acids: CAISEGMETQYF. The CDR3 coding sequence is TGTGCCATCAGTGAGGGCATGGAGACCCAGTACTTC.

This clonotype was seen repeatedly, ten times or more. V usage is TRBV7-2 and J usage is TRBJ2-2; 9 bases agree with TRBD2. The J segment lost 5 bases and the V segment lost 5 bases, leaving 6 bases of the junction unmatched. CDR3 length: 15 amino acids. Germline CDR1 reads SGHTA; CDR2 reads FQGNSA. The CDR3 region is CASSPLAGRTGELFF. CDR3 in DNA: TGTGCCAGCAGCCCGCTAGCGGGAAGGACCGGGGAGCTGTTTTTT.

This clonotype was recorded at least ten times. This CDR3 reads CASSPVGGPSNQPQHF. The CDR3 coding sequence is TGTGCCAGCAGTCCGGTAGGCGGCCCTAGCAATCAGCCCCAGCATTTT. V is TRBV27 and J is TRBJ1-5; no reliable D call. Per the germline V gene, CDR1 is MNHEY and CDR2 is SMNVEV (reference sequence). Trimming took 5 bases from V and 0 from J, leaving 14 bases between them. The length of the CDR3 is 16 residues.

This clonotype was recorded once. A junction boundary mismatches the germline segment, possibly from a read error. J is TRBJ2-1 and V is TRBV2, with TRBD2 matching 7 bases. Germline values: CDR1 SNHLY, CDR2 FYNNEI. CDR3 length equals 17 residues. CDR3 residues: CAISESTQSAGRNEQFF. CDR3 nucleotide sequence: TGTGCCATCAGTGAGTCGACCCAATCAGCGGGAAGAAATGAGCAGTTCTTC.